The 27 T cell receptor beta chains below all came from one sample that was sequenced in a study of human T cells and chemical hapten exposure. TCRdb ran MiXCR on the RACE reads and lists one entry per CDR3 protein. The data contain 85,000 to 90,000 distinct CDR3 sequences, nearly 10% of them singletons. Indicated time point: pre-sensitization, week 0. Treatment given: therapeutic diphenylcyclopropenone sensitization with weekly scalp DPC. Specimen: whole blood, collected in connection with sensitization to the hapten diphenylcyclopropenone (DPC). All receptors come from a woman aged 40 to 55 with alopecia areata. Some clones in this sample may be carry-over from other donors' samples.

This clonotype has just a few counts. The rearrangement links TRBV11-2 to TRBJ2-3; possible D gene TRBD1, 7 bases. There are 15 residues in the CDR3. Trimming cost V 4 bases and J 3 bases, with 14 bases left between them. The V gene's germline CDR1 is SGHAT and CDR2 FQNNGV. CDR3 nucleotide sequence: TGTGCCAGCAGCTCCCGCGGGACAGCGACAGATACGCAGTATTTT. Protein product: CASSSRGTATDTQYF.

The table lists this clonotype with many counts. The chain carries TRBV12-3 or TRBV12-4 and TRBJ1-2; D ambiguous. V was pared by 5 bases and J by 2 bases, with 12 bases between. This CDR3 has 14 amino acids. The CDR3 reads CASSRRALNYGYTF. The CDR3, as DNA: TGTGCCAGCAGTCGTAGGGCGCTGAACTATGGCTACACCTTC.

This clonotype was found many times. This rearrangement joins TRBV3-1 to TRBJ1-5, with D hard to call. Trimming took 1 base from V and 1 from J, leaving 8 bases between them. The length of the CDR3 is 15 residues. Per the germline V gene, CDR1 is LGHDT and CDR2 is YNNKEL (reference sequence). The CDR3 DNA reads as TGTGCCAGCAGCCAAGGAATAAGAAGCAATCAGCCCCAGCATTTT. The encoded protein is CASSQGIRSNQPQHF.

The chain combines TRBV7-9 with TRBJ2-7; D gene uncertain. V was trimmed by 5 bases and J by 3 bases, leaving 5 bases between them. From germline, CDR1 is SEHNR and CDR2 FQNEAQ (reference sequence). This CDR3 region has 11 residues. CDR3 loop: CASSRHYEQYF. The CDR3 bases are TGTGCCAGCAGCCGACACTACGAGCAGTACTTC.

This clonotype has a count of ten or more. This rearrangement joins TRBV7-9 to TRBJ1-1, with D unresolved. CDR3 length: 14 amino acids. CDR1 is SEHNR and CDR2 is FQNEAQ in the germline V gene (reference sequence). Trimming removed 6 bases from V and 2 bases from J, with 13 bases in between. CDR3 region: CASRRLQDNTEAFF. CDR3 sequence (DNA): TGTGCCAGCAGGCGCCTCCAAGATAACACTGAAGCTTTCTTT.

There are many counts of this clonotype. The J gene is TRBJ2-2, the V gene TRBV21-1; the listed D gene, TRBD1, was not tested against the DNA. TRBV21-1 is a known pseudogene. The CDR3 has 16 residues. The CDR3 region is CASSKGSRGSTGELFF. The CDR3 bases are TGTGCCAGCAGCAAAGGAAGTAGGGGGTCCACCGGGGAGCTGTTTTTT.

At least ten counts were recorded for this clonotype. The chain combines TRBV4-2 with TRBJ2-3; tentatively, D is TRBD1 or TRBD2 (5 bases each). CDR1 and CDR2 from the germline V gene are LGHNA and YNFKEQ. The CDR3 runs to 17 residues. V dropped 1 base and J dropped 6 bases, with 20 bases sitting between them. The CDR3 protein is CASSQVQGQRWGDTQYF. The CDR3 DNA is TGTGCCAGCAGCCAAGTCCAGGGCCAGCGGTGGGGGGATACGCAGTATTTT.

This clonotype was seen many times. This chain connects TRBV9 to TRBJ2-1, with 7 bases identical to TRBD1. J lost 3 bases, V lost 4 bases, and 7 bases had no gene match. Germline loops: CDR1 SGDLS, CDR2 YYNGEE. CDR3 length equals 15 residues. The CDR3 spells CASSKEQGIYNEQFF. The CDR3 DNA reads TGTGCCAGCAGCAAAGAACAGGGGATCTACAATGAGCAGTTCTTC.

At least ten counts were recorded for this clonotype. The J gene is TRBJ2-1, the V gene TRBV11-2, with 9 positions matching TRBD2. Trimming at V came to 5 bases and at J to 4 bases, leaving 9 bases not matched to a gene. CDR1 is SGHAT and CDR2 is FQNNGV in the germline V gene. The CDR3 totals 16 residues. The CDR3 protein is CASSPRSGGSYNEQFF. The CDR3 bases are TGTGCCAGCAGCCCCAGAAGCGGGGGGAGTTACAATGAGCAGTTCTTC.

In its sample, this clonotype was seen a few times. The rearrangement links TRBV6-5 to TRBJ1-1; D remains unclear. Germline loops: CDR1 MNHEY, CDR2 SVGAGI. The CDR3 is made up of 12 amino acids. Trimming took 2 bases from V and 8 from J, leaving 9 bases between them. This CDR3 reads CASSYAPGEAFF. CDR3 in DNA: TGTGCCAGCAGTTACGCCCCGGGAGAAGCTTTCTTT.

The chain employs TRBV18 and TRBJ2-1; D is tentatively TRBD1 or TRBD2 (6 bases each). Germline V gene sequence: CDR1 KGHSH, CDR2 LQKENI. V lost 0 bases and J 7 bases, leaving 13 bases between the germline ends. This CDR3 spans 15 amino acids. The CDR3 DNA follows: TGTGCCAGCTCACCACCGGGGGGCACGTGGAATGAGCAGTTCTTC. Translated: CASSPPGGTWNEQFF. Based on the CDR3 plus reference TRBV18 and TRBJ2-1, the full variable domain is NAGVMQNPRHLVRRRGQEARLRCSPMKGHSHVYWYRQLPEEGLKFMVYLQKENIIDESGMPKERFSAEFPKEGPSILRIQQVVRGDSAAYFCASSPPGGTWNEQFFGPGTRLTVL.

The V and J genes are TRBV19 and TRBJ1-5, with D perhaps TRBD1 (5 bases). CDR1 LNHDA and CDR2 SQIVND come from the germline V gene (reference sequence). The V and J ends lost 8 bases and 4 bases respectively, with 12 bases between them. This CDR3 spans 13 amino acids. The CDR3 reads CASAIGGNQPQHF. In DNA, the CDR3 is TGTGCCAGTGCAATCGGGGGGAATCAGCCCCAGCATTTT.

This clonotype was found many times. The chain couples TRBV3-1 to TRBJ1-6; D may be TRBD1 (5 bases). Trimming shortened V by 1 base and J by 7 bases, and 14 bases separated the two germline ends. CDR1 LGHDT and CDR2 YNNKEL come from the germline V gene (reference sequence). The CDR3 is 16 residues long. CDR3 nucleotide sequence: TGTGCCAGCAGCCAAGTGGACGGGGCGGGGAATTCACCCCTCCACTTT. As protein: CASSQVDGAGNSPLHF. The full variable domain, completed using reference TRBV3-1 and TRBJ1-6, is DTAVSQTPKYLVTQMGNDKSIKCEQNLGHDTMYWYKQDSKKFLKIMFSYNNKELIINETVPNRFSPKSPDKAHLNLHINSLELGDSAVYFCASSQVDGAGNSPLHFGNGTRLTVT.

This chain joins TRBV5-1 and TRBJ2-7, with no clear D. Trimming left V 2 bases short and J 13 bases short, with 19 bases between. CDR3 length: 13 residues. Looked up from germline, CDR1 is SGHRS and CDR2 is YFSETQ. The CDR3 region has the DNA TGCGCCAGCAGCTTAGGATCGTCTCCCGTCCAATACTTC. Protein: CASSLGSSPVQYF.

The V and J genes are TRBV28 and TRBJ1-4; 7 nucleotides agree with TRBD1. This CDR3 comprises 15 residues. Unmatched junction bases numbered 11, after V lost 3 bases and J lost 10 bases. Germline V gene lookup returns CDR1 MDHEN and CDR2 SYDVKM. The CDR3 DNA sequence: TGTGCCAGCAGTTTGTCACAGGGGCACGGGGCAAAACTGTTTTTT. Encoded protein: CASSLSQGHGAKLFF.

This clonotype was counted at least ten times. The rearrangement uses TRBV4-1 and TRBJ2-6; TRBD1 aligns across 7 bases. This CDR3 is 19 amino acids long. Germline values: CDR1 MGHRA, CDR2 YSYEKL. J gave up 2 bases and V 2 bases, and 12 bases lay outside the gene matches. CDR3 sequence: CASSQPRDRGPTGANVLTF. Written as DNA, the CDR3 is TGCGCCAGCAGCCAACCCCGGGACAGAGGACCTACTGGGGCCAACGTCCTGACTTTC.

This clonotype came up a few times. The CDR3 DNA is TGCGCCAGCAGCTTGGGACCCATTAACTATGGCTACACCTTC. Its translation is CASSLGPINYGYTF. The chain uses TRBV5-1 and TRBJ1-2, with D unresolved. From germline, CDR1 is SGHRS and CDR2 YFSETQ. This CDR3 region has 14 residues. The ends were cut back, 0 bases at V and 1 base at J, with 7 bases in the middle.

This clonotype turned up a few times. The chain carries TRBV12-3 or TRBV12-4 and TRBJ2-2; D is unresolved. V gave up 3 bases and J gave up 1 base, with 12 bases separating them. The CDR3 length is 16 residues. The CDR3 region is CASSFDTFRNTGELFF. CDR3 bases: TGTGCCAGCAGTTTCGACACGTTTAGGAACACCGGGGAGCTGTTTTTT.

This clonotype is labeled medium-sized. CDR3 DNA: TGCGCCAGCAGCCAAGATCAGGGGTCTGGGGCCAACGTCCTGACTTTC. Translated, it gives CASSQDQGSGANVLTF. The rearrangement uses TRBV4-1 and TRBJ2-6; D might be TRBD1 (6 bases). The CDR3 has 16 amino acids. Trimming stripped 0 bases from V and 1 base from J, with 7 bases between. Germline V gene sequence: CDR1 MGHRA, CDR2 YSYEKL.

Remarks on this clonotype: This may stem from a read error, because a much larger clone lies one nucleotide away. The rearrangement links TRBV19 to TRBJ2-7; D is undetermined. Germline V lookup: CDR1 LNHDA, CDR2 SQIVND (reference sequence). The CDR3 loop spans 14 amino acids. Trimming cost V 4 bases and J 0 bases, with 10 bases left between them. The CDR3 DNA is TGTGCCAGTAGTACCAGAGACATCTCCTACGAGCAGTACTTC. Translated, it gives CASSTRDISYEQYF.

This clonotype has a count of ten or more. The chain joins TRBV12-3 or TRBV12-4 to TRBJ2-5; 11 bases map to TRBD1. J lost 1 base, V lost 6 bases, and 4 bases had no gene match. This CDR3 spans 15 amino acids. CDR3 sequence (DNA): TGTGCCAGCAGGGCCGGGACAGGGGGCCAAGAGACCCAGTACTTC. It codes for CASRAGTGGQETQYF.

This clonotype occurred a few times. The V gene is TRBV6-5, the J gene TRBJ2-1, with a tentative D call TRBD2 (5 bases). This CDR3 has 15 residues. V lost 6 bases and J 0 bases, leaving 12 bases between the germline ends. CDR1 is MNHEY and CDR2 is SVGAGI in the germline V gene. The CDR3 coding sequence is TGTGCCAGCAGCCGGCGGAGGAGCTCCTACAATGAGCAGTTCTTC. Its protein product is CASSRRRSSYNEQFF.

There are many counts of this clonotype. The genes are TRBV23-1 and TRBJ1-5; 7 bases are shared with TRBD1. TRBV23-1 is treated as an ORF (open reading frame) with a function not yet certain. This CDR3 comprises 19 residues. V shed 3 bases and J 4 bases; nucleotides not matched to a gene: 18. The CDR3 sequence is CASSHLGRQGSPPNQPQHF. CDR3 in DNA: TGCGCCAGCAGTCACCTGGGGAGACAGGGTAGCCCACCTAATCAGCCCCAGCATTTT.

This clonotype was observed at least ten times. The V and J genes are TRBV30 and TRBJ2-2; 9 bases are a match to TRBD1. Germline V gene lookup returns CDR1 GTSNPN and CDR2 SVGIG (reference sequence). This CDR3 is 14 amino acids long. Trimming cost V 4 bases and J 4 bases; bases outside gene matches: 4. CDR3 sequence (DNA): TGTGCCTGGAACAGGGGGCATGGCACCGGGGAGCTGTTTTTT. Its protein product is CAWNRGHGTGELFF.

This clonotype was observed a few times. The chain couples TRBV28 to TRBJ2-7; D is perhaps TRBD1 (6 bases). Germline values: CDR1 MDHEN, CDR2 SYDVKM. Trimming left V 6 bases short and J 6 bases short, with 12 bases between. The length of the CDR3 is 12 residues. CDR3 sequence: CASSGQYSEQYF. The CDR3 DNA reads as TGTGCCAGCAGCGGACAGTACTCCGAGCAGTACTTC. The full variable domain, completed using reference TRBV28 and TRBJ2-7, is DVKVTQSSRYLVKRTGEKVFLECVQDMDHENMFWYRQDPGLGLRLIYFSYDVKMKEKGDIPEGYSVSREKKERFSLILESASTNQTSMYLCASSGQYSEQYFGPGTRLTVT.

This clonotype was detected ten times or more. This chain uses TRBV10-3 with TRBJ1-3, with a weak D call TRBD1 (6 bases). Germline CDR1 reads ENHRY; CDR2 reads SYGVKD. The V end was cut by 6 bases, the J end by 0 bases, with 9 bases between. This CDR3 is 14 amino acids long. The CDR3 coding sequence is TGTGCCATCAGGCCGACAGGCTCTGGAAACACCATATATTTT. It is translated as CAIRPTGSGNTIYF.

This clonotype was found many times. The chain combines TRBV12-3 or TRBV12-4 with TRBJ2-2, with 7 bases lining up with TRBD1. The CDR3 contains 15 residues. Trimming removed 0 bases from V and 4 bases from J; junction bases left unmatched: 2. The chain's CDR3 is CASSLAAGGTGELFF. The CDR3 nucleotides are TGTGCCAGCAGTTTAGCGGCAGGGGGCACCGGGGAGCTGTTTTTT.